The present entry profiles one T cell receptor (beta chain) with its context. Its specificity is not known. TCRB transcripts that were expressed got sequenced, as all of the isolated RNA had been reverse transcribed. Libraries were prepared by immunoSEQ multiplex PCR; TCRdb keeps only in-frame clonotypes and omits some of them. Of 200,000 to 300,000 clones listed, about 15% are singletons. The sample is drawn from a study of beta chain features in type 1 diabetes. General study results and limits: TCRB CDR3 length was moderately but significantly reduced in all four CD4+ subsets of Type 1 diabetes patients.

The CDR3 has 15 residues. V gave up 6 bases and J gave up 3 bases; unmatched junction bases: 5. Germline lookup yields CDR1 SNHLY and CDR2 FYNNEI. The clonotype comes from a man younger than 45 with type 1 diabetes. The rearrangement joins TRBV2 to TRBJ2-1, with 10 bases identical to TRBD2. What was sequenced was naive CD4+ T cells from blood. The CDR3 spells CASSLSGGYYNEQFF. As DNA, the CDR3 is TGTGCCAGCAGCCTTAGCGGGGGGTACTACAATGAGCAGTTCTTC.